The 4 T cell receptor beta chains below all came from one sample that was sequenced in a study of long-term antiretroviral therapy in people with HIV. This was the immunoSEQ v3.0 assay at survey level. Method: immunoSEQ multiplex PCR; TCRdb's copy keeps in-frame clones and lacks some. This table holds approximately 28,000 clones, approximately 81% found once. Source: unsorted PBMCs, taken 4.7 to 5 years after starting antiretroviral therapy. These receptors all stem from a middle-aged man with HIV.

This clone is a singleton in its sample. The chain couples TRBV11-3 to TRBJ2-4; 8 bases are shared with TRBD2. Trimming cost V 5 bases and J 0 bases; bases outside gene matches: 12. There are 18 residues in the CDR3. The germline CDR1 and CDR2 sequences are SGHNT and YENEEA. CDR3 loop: CASSHAGGRTLAKNIQYF. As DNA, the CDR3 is TGTGCCAGCAGCCACGCGGGGGGTCGAACCCTAGCCAAAAACATTCAGTACTTC.

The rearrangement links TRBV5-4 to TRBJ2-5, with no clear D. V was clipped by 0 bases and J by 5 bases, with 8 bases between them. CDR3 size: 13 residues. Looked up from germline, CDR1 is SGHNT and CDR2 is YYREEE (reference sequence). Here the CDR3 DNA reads TGTGCCAGCAGCTTGGGGTCGGACGAGACCCAGTACTTC. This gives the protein CASSLGSDETQYF.

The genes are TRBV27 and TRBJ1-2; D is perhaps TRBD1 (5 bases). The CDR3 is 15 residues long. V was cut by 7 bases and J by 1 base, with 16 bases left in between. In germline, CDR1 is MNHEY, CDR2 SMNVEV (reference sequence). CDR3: CASNRRGGYNYGYTF. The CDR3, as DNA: TGTGCCAGCAACCGACGGGGGGGATATAACTATGGCTACACCTTC.

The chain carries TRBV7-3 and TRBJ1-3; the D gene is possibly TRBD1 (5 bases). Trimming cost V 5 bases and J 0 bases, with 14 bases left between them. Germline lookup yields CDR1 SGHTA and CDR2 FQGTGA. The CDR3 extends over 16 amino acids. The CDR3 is CASSTGPPSSGNTIYF. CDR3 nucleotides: TGTGCCAGCAGCACAGGACCCCCAAGCTCTGGAAACACCATATATTTT.